These 20 T cell receptor beta chains came from one sample sequenced in a study of cytomegalovirus exposure and HLA in healthy donors. PCR involved 60 Vbeta and 13 Jbeta primers. Method: immunoSEQ multiplex PCR; TCRdb's copy keeps in-frame clones and lacks some. The sample holds about 130,000 clones; around 77% are singletons and the top ten take about 4.5%. Sequencing used PBMCs. These receptors were taken from a man aged 25-40 years in good health.

This sequence joins TRBV7-3 and TRBJ2-2; 16 bases map to TRBD2. Germline CDR1 SGHTA, CDR2 FQGTGA. This CDR3 region has 18 residues. Trimming took 2 bases from V and 6 from J; bases not matched to a gene: 6. CDR3 in DNA: TGTGCCAGCAGCTTAGAGGGACTAGCGGGAGGGCCGGCCGGGGAGCTGTTTTTT. It specifies CASSLEGLAGGPAGELFF.

The rearrangement uses TRBV11-1 and TRBJ2-7; D perhaps matches TRBD2 (6 bases). From germline, CDR1 is SGHAT and CDR2 FQDESV (reference sequence). The CDR3 covers 15 residues. With 2 bases removed from V and 3 bases from J, the gap between germline ends came to 14 bases. CDR3 in amino acids: CASSLNVARGYEQYF. CDR3 nucleotide sequence: TGTGCCAGCAGCTTAAACGTGGCGCGGGGCTACGAGCAGTACTTC.

This chain uses TRBV5-8 with TRBJ2-5; D might be TRBD2 (5 bases). V lost 1 base and J lost 2, with 18 bases in between. The CDR3 totals 17 residues. Germline CDR1 SGHTS, CDR2 YDEGEE. The CDR3 here is CASSLLRRGWGQETQYF. CDR3 in DNA: TGTGCCAGCAGCTTGTTAAGGAGAGGGTGGGGACAAGAGACCCAGTACTTC.

The chain employs TRBV7-3 and TRBJ2-5; 11 positions match TRBD2. The J call may be in error: the DNA end matches TRBJ2-7 better. The CDR3 runs to 17 residues. Per the germline V gene, CDR1 is SGHTA and CDR2 is FQGTGA. The CDR3 loop is CASSSGTSGRRAYEQYF. The CDR3 DNA is TGTGCCAGCAGCTCCGGGACTAGCGGTCGGCGGGCCTACGAGCAGTACTTC.

This clone was detected a few times. The V and J genes are TRBV7-2 and TRBJ2-7; a weak D match, TRBD2 (6 bases). Germline CDR1 reads SGHTA; CDR2 reads FQGNSA. V was cut by 2 bases and J by 0 bases, with 14 bases left in between. The CDR3 has 16 residues. The CDR3 region is CASSLSGLLSSYEQYF. CDR3 nucleotide sequence: TGTGCCAGCAGCTTAAGCGGGCTCCTGAGCTCCTACGAGCAGTACTTC.

This clone was counted a single time. This rearrangement joins TRBV5-1 to TRBJ2-5, with D tentatively TRBD1 (5 bases). Germline V lookup: CDR1 SGHRS, CDR2 YFSETQ. V was shortened by 0 bases and J by 3 bases, with 6 bases between the two germline ends. The CDR3 contains 13 residues. The DNA for the CDR3 is TGCGCCAGCAGCTTGGTAGGGGAAGAGACCCAGTACTTC. Translating it yields CASSLVGEETQYF.

The chain uses TRBV29-1 and TRBJ2-1; a weak D match, TRBD2 (5 bases). Germline values: CDR1 SQVTM, CDR2 ANQGSEA. The CDR3 loop spans 14 amino acids. Trimming took 8 bases from V and 2 from J, leaving 16 bases between them. The CDR3: CSTRPAAPYNEQFF. The DNA for the CDR3 is TGCAGCACCCGCCCAGCGGCGCCCTACAATGAGCAGTTCTTC.

The chain uses TRBV7-2 and TRBJ2-2; D perhaps matches TRBD1 (6 bases). Germline V gene sequence: CDR1 SGHTA, CDR2 FQGNSA. This CDR3 region has 16 residues. Trimming left V 5 bases short and J 3 bases short, with 16 bases between. The CDR3 reads CASSRTGNKDTGELFF. The CDR3 region has the DNA TGTGCCAGCAGCCGTACAGGGAATAAGGACACCGGGGAGCTGTTTTTT.

This chain uses TRBV7-9 with TRBJ1-1; TRBD1 might be the D (5 bases). The CDR3 length is 16 residues. CDR1 SEHNR and CDR2 FQNEAQ come from the germline V gene (reference sequence). Trimming left V 7 bases short and J 0 bases short, with 18 bases between. As DNA, the CDR3 is TGTGCCAGCACCCAGCGGGGCGCGGTCATGAACACTGAAGCTTTCTTT. Translation: CASTQRGAVMNTEAFF.

This chain uses TRBV29-1 with TRBJ2-1; 15 bases match TRBD2. In germline, CDR1 is SQVTM, CDR2 ANQGSEA. CDR3 size: 14 residues. Germline trimming cut 7 bases from V and 7 bases from J; bases unmatched to any gene: 5. DNA for the CDR3: TGCAGCGGGGCGGGACTAGCGGGAGGTAATGAGCAGTTCTTC. Translating it yields CSGAGLAGGNEQFF.

V usage is TRBV15 and J usage is TRBJ2-4; weak D call: TRBD1 (6 bases). This CDR3 contains 17 residues. Per germline, CDR1 LNHNV and CDR2 YYDKDF (reference sequence). V lost 1 base and J lost 1, with 14 bases in between. The CDR3 region has the DNA TGTGCCACCAGCAGAGTACAGGGCCGCTCGGCCAAAAACATTCAGTACTTC. This translates into CATSRVQGRSAKNIQYF.

The chain joins TRBV15 to TRBJ2-1; D is undetermined. Germline assignment: CDR1 LNHNV and CDR2 YYDKDF (reference sequence). V was shortened by 4 bases and J by 3 bases, with 13 bases between the two germline ends. The CDR3 runs to 15 residues. The CDR3, as DNA: TGTGCCACCAGCACCCAATCCCGACTCTACAATGAGCAGTTCTTC. Encoded protein: CATSTQSRLYNEQFF.

V and J are TRBV5-1 and TRBJ2-5, with 9 bases that match TRBD1. The CDR3 sequence is 16 residues long. With 4 bases clipped from V and 4 bases from J, the junction kept 11 bases outside the gene matches. Per the germline V gene, CDR1 is SGHRS and CDR2 is YFSETQ. CDR3 sequence: CASSQDRGITAETQYF. CDR3 coding DNA: TGCGCCAGCAGCCAGGACAGGGGTATTACAGCAGAGACCCAGTACTTC.

About this clone itself: The sample has other DNA sequences that encode this CDR3 too. The CDR3 region has the DNA TGTGCCAGCAGTTTTATGGGTCGCGGGTCCTACGAGCAGTACTTC. As protein: CASSFMGRGSYEQYF. This rearrangement joins TRBV28 to TRBJ2-7, with a possible D match to TRBD2 (5 bases). This CDR3 has 15 residues. Per germline, CDR1 MDHEN and CDR2 SYDVKM. V lost 3 bases and J 1 base, leaving 13 bases between the germline ends.

V usage is TRBV5-6 and J usage is TRBJ2-7; no definite D call. V dropped 2 bases and J dropped 0 bases, with 15 bases sitting between them. This CDR3 is built from 16 residues. In germline, CDR1 is SGHDT, CDR2 YYEEEE. The CDR3 loop reads CASSFLRVLSSYEQYF. CDR3 in DNA: TGTGCCAGCAGCTTCCTCCGGGTTTTAAGCTCCTACGAGCAGTACTTC.

This rearrangement joins TRBV5-8 to TRBJ1-5, with D uncertain. Between the trimmed V and J ends, which lost 4 bases and 4 bases, there was a span of 6 bases. From germline, CDR1 is SGHTS and CDR2 YDEGEE. CDR3 length: 12 residues. The CDR3 loop is CASSNLNQPQHF. For the CDR3, the DNA is TGTGCCAGCAGCAATCTTAATCAGCCCCAGCATTTT.

The rearrangement links TRBV11-2 to TRBJ2-7; 11 bases map to TRBD2. Germline V gene sequence: CDR1 SGHAT, CDR2 FQNNGV. The CDR3 has 17 residues. V lost 6 bases and J lost 2; bases outside the gene matches: 12. This chain's CDR3 is CASRALPGTSGAYEQYF. CDR3 nucleotides: TGTGCCAGCAGAGCCCTTCCCGGGACTAGCGGAGCCTACGAGCAGTACTTC.

V usage is TRBV4-1 and J usage is TRBJ2-3, with a possible D match to TRBD2 (5 bases). Trimming removed 3 bases at V and 0 bases at J, with 10 bases between. The CDR3 runs to 15 residues. From germline, CDR1 is MGHRA and CDR2 YSYEKL. In DNA, the CDR3 is TGCGCCAGCAGCCAGATCCGCGGGAGCACAGATACGCAGTATTTT. Its protein is CASSQIRGSTDTQYF.

The chain recombines TRBV5-1 with TRBJ2-1, with D possibly TRBD1 on 6 matching bases. V lost 6 bases, J lost 5 bases, and 15 bases lay in between. The germline gives CDR1 SGHRS, CDR2 YFSETQ. This CDR3 has 14 amino acids. The CDR3 reads CASTFTGTNNEQFF. In nucleotides, the CDR3 is TGCGCCAGCACCTTTACCGGGACAAACAATGAGCAGTTCTTC. The variable domain in full, completed from reference TRBV5-1 and TRBJ2-1, reads KAGVTQTPRYLIKTRGQQVTLSCSPISGHRSVSWYQQTPGQGLQFLFEYFSETQRNKGNFPGRFSGRQFSNSRSEMNVSTLELGDSALYLCASTFTGTNNEQFFGPGTRLTVL.

The chain combines TRBV19 with TRBJ2-7; 12 bases align to TRBD2. This CDR3 spans 14 amino acids. The germline V gene encodes CDR1 LNHDA and CDR2 SQIVND (reference sequence). J lost 3 bases, V lost 5 bases, and 2 bases had no gene match. The CDR3 here is CASSQTSGSYEQYF. For the CDR3, the DNA is TGTGCCAGTAGTCAGACTAGCGGGAGCTACGAGCAGTACTTC.